These 30 T cell receptor beta chains were all obtained from the same sample, sequenced in a study of T cell repertoires in cytomegalovirus infection. MiXCR, applied by TCRdb to the reads, yields one record per CDR3 protein. The repertoire includes fewer than 1,000,000 distinct CDR3 sequences, 31% of them detected once, and 10% to 15% sits in the top ten. These receptors have no known antigen. Sample: cultured CD8+ T cells from PBMCs, taken from culture after CMV antigen stimulation. These receptors were collected from a human donor in good health (CMV status not recorded). Some clones in this sample may be carry-over from other donors' samples.

This sequence joins TRBV25-1 and TRBJ1-2, with D hard to call. CDR1 MGHDK and CDR2 SYGVNS come from the germline V gene. The CDR3 totals 14 residues. Trimming cost V 0 bases and J 0 bases, with 5 bases left between them. This chain's CDR3 is CASSEYYTNYGYTF. CDR3 nucleotides: TGTGCCAGCAGTGAATATTACACTAACTATGGCTACACCTTC.

The rearrangement uses TRBV2 and TRBJ2-3; maybe TRBD2 (7 bases). The V end lost 4 bases, the J end lost 7 bases, and 21 bases lay between the germline ends. The CDR3 has 16 residues. From germline, CDR1 is SNHLY and CDR2 FYNNEI. The CDR3 protein is CASSGFGGGSKNTQYF. The CDR3 DNA sequence: TGTGCCAGCAGTGGATTTGGGGGGGGCTCAAAAAATACGCAGTATTTT. Filled out from reference TRBV2 and TRBJ2-3, the complete variable domain reads EPEVTQTPSHQVTQMGQEVILRCVPISNHLYFYWYRQILGQKVEFLVSFYNNEISEKSEIFDDQFSVERPDGSNFTLKIRSTKLEDSAMYFCASSGFGGGSKNTQYFGPGTRLTVL.

The sample holds one count of this clonotype. The CDR3 sequence is CATAGSEFTDTQYF. CDR3 bases: TGTGCCACCGCCGGGTCGGAGTTCACAGATACGCAGTATTTT. The chain joins TRBV24-1 to TRBJ2-3, with D uncertain. Germline V gene sequence: CDR1 KGHDR, CDR2 SFDVKD. This CDR3 has 14 residues. The V end was cut by 9 bases, the J end by 2 bases, with 14 bases between.

In this sample, this clonotype turned up many times. The chain joins TRBV12-3 or TRBV12-4 to TRBJ1-5, with 7 bases lining up with TRBD1. V gave up 6 bases and J gave up 5 bases; unmatched junction bases: 4. The CDR3 contains 13 residues. CDR3 region: CASRPTGDQPQHF. For the CDR3, the DNA is TGTGCCAGCAGACCCACAGGGGATCAGCCCCAGCATTTT.

The chain combines TRBV25-1 with TRBJ1-2, with unresolved D. Germline V lookup: CDR1 MGHDK, CDR2 SYGVNS. Trimming removed 1 base at V and 7 bases at J, with 4 bases between. The CDR3 is made up of 11 amino acids. CDR3 in DNA: TGTGCCAGCAGTGAATCCGGTGGCTACACCTTC. Protein: CASSESGGYTF.

This clonotype was recorded a few times. CDR3 loop: CASSSDRGTQETQYF. CDR3 nucleotides: TGCGCCAGCAGCTCCGACAGGGGGACACAAGAGACCCAGTACTTC. This chain links TRBV5-1 with TRBJ2-5; 9 positions agree with TRBD1. The ends lost 3 bases at V and 2 bases at J; junction bases unmatched: 5. This CDR3 region has 15 residues. Germline V gene sequence: CDR1 SGHRS, CDR2 YFSETQ.

As concerns this clonotype: Germline is not matched at one junction end, which may reflect a read error. The chain recombines TRBV7-8 with TRBJ1-5; D is undetermined. This CDR3 has 17 residues. The germline CDR1 and CDR2 sequences are SGHVS and FQNEAQ. The CDR3 DNA is TGTGTCAGCAGCTTACCCGGCCAAGAAGGAGAAAATCAGCCCCAGCATTTT. Residues: CVSSLPGQEGENQPQHF.

This chain links TRBV5-4 with TRBJ2-3, with 11 bases matching TRBD2. The J segment lost 3 bases and the V segment lost 0 bases, leaving 3 bases of the junction unmatched. CDR3 length: 16 amino acids. The germline gives CDR1 SGHNT, CDR2 YYREEE (reference sequence). The DNA for the CDR3 is TGTGCCAGCAGCTTGGTTAGCGGGGGGGGAACAGATACGCAGTATTTT. Translation gives CASSLVSGGGTDTQYF. Combining the CDR3 with reference TRBV5-4 and TRBJ2-3 gives the whole variable domain ETGVTQSPTHLIKTRGQQVTLRCSSQSGHNTVSWYQQALGQGPQFIFQYYREEENGRGNFPPRFSGLQFPNYSSELNVNALELDDSALYLCASSLVSGGGTDTQYFGPGTRLTVL.

This clonotype was recorded many times. The chain carries TRBV7-8 and TRBJ2-3; the D gene could be TRBD1 or TRBD2 (5 bases each). Looked up from germline, CDR1 is SGHVS and CDR2 is FQNEAQ. The V and J ends lost 5 bases and 1 base respectively, with 10 bases between them. The CDR3 is 14 residues long. CDR3 residues: CASSNRDRTDTQYF. The DNA for the CDR3 is TGTGCCAGCAGCAACCGGGACCGCACAGATACGCAGTATTTT.

V and J are TRBV4-2 and TRBJ2-3, with a possible D match to TRBD2 (6 bases). The germline CDR1 and CDR2 sequences are LGHNA and YNFKEQ. V was clipped by 1 base and J by 2 bases, with 10 bases between them. The CDR3 contains 15 residues. CDR3 residues: CASSQGLGTTDTQYF. The CDR3 DNA reads as TGTGCCAGCAGCCAAGGACTAGGGACCACAGATACGCAGTATTTT.

The chain combines TRBV19 with TRBJ1-5; D is perhaps TRBD1 (6 bases). CDR3 size: 16 residues. Trimming left V 3 bases short and J 9 bases short, with 21 bases between. Germline-derived CDR1 and CDR2 are LNHDA and SQIVND (reference sequence). The chain's CDR3 is CASSILIGAQGGPQHF. The CDR3 nucleotides read TGTGCCAGTAGTATTTTGATCGGTGCACAGGGAGGGCCCCAGCATTTT.

This clonotype has at least ten counts. The rearrangement links TRBV7-6 to TRBJ2-7; D gene ambiguous. Germline lookup yields CDR1 SGHVS and CDR2 FNYEAQ. The length of the CDR3 is 14 residues. The germline V and J ends were trimmed by 1 base and 0 bases, with 7 bases remaining between them. The CDR3 here is CASSLGPSSYEQYV. CDR3 in DNA: TGTGCCAGCAGCTTAGGTCCGAGCTCCTACGAGCAGTACGTC.

This clonotype was seen many times. The rearrangement joins TRBV6-5 to TRBJ2-7; D is perhaps TRBD2 (6 bases). The CDR3 is made up of 13 amino acids. The V gene's germline CDR1 is MNHEY and CDR2 SVGAGI. The V gene lost 5 bases and the J gene lost 5 bases, with 13 bases spanning the gap. The CDR3 sequence: CASSLLGGNEQYF. CDR3 DNA: TGTGCCAGCAGTCTTTTGGGGGGTAACGAGCAGTACTTC.

There are a few counts of this clonotype. Mismatch with germline at one junction end may stem from a read error. The chain joins TRBV7-7 to TRBJ2-7; D might be TRBD2 (5 bases). Looked up from germline, CDR1 is SSHAT and CDR2 is FNYEAQ (reference sequence). The CDR3 runs 15 residues. The CDR3 spells CASSLETGSSYEQYF. The CDR3 nucleotides read TGTGCTAGCAGCTTAGAGACGGGGAGCTCCTACGAGCAGTACTTC.

This chain uses TRBV12-3 or TRBV12-4 with TRBJ2-7; 12 nucleotides agree with TRBD2. The CDR3 covers 17 residues. The CDR3 reads CASSLALSGTSGSEQHV. The CDR3 DNA sequence: TGTGCCAGCAGTTTAGCCTTATCCGGGACTAGCGGGTCCGAGCAGCACGTC.

This clonotype turned up a few times. The chain uses TRBV28 and TRBJ1-5; unclear D gene. From germline, CDR1 is MDHEN and CDR2 SYDVKM. Deletions cut 8 bases from V and 1 base from J, with 9 bases between. This CDR3 has 13 residues. The CDR3 loop reads CASAVMSNQPQHF. In DNA form, the CDR3 reads TGTGCCAGCGCTGTGATGAGCAATCAGCCCCAGCATTTT.

This clonotype has only a few counts. V and J are TRBV5-1 and TRBJ1-1, with TRBD1 matching over 9 bases. The germline V gene encodes CDR1 SGHRS and CDR2 YFSETQ. V dropped 3 bases and J dropped 1; count of bases not matched to a gene: 7. The CDR3 is 16 amino acids. In DNA form, the CDR3 reads TGCGCCAGCAGCTCTTACAGGGGGCGGGAGAACACTGAAGCTTTCTTT. Its translation is CASSSYRGRENTEAFF.

This clonotype was seen at least ten times. The chain links TRBV7-6 to TRBJ2-5; D gene uncertain. The germline V gene encodes CDR1 SGHVS and CDR2 FNYEAQ. CDR3 length: 11 amino acids. Trimming shortened V by 5 bases and J by 3 bases, and 4 bases separated the two germline ends. CDR3 amino acids: CASSAEETQYF. The CDR3 coding sequence is TGTGCCAGCAGCGCGGAAGAGACCCAGTACTTC.

This clonotype was observed a few times. The rearrangement joins TRBV6-2 or TRBV6-3 to TRBJ2-1; perhaps TRBD2 as D (5 bases). V lost 6 bases and J lost 4, with 16 bases in between. Germline CDR1 MNHEY, CDR2 SVGEGT. The CDR3 contains 15 residues. The CDR3 region has the DNA TGTGCCAGCAGATCAAAGGGAGCCCGTTACAATGAGCAGTTCTTC. Translating gives CASRSKGARYNEQFF.

This clonotype occurred once. Its ends do not fully match the called genes, so a read error is possible. V and J are TRBV7-9 and TRBJ1-6; maybe TRBD1 (6 bases). CDR1 is SEHNR, CDR2 FQNEAQ, per germline (reference sequence). The CDR3 covers 15 residues. In DNA form, the CDR3 reads TGTGTCAGCAGCCCCCGGCACAGGGAGAATTCACCCCTCCACTTT. This encodes CVSSPRHRENSPLHF. Supplemented by reference TRBV7-9 and TRBJ1-6, the full variable domain reads DTGVSQNPRHKITKRGQNVTFRCDPISEHNRLYWYRQTLGQGPEFLTYFQNEAQLEKSRLLSDRFSAERPKGSFSTLEIQRTEQGDSAMYLCVSSPRHRENSPLHFGNGTRLTVT.

This chain uses TRBV12-3 or TRBV12-4 with TRBJ1-3; D remains unclear. The V end was cut by 3 bases, the J end by 15 bases, with 15 bases between. The CDR3 has 12 residues. The CDR3 DNA reads TGTGCCAGCAGTTTGGGGAACCGGCCAGGATATTTT. This sequence encodes CASSLGNRPGYF.

This clonotype was detected many times. The V call is TRBV19, the J call TRBJ2-1; no firm D call. Germline V gives CDR1 LNHDA, CDR2 SQIVND (reference sequence). This CDR3 has 12 amino acids. V shed 3 bases and J shed 7 bases, with 7 bases lying between them. The CDR3 sequence is CASSIPGNEQFF. CDR3 DNA: TGTGCCAGTAGTATTCCCGGAAATGAGCAGTTCTTC.

The V gene is TRBV6-2 or TRBV6-3, the J gene TRBJ2-2; 7 nucleotides agree with TRBD2. CDR3 size: 16 residues. Germline V gene lookup returns CDR1 MNHEY and CDR2 SVGEGT. With 2 bases clipped from V and 4 bases from J, the junction kept 7 bases outside the gene matches. The CDR3 DNA reads as TGTGCCAGCAGTTACGAGCGGGGCGCGAGCACCGGGGAGCTGTTTTTT. Encoded protein: CASSYERGASTGELFF.

The gene calls are TRBV6-1 and TRBJ1-1; no clear D gene. V was trimmed by 6 bases and J by 0 bases, leaving 8 bases between them. Germline-derived CDR1 and CDR2 are MNHNS and SASEGT. The CDR3 runs 13 residues. In nucleotides, the CDR3 is TGTGCCAGCAGCCCCTTCATGAACACTGAAGCTTTCTTT. Protein product: CASSPFMNTEAFF.

This clonotype was counted only a few times. The V gene is TRBV15, the J gene TRBJ1-2; the D is unclear. Germline V lookup: CDR1 LNHNV, CDR2 YYDKDF (reference sequence). This CDR3 comprises 15 residues. The germline V and J ends were trimmed by 2 bases and 2 bases, with 12 bases remaining between them. The CDR3 is CATSRPLTRNYGYTF. The CDR3 region has the DNA TGTGCCACCAGCAGACCCCTAACAAGAAACTATGGCTACACCTTC.

This clonotype was seen a few times. The CDR3 loop reads CASSLPGTGGGETQYF. The CDR3 region has the DNA TGTGCCAGCAGCTTACCAGGGACAGGGGGTGGAGAGACCCAGTACTTC. The rearrangement joins TRBV7-6 to TRBJ2-5; 11 bases align to TRBD1. J gave up 4 bases and V 2 bases, and 6 bases lay outside the gene matches. There are 16 residues in the CDR3. Germline V gives CDR1 SGHVS, CDR2 FNYEAQ. Based on the CDR3 plus reference TRBV7-6 and TRBJ2-5, the full variable domain is GAGVSQSPRYKVTKRGQDVALRCDPISGHVSLYWYRQALGQGPEFLTYFNYEAQQDKSGLPNDRFSAERPEGSISTLTIQRTEQRDSAMYRCASSLPGTGGGETQYFGPGTRLLVL.

The chain combines TRBV29-1 with TRBJ1-1, with D possibly matching TRBD1 (5 bases). CDR3 size: 13 residues. Germline V gene lookup returns CDR1 SQVTM and CDR2 ANQGSEA. V lost 3 bases to trimming and J lost 1 base, with 9 bases between them. The CDR3 loop is CSVDVGANTEAFF. The CDR3 DNA reads as TGCAGCGTTGATGTAGGGGCGAACACTGAAGCTTTCTTT.

J is TRBJ2-7 and V is TRBV10-3; D possibly corresponds to TRBD2 (6 bases). Germline CDR1 reads ENHRY; CDR2 reads SYGVKD. The CDR3 spans 16 residues. With 0 bases removed from V and 2 bases from J, the gap between germline ends came to 14 bases. The CDR3 DNA reads TGTGCCATCAGTGAGTCGGCGGCAGGGAGGCCCTACGAGCAGTACTTC. Amino acid sequence: CAISESAAGRPYEQYF.

The chain is built from TRBV14 and TRBJ2-7; no reliable D call. Germline CDR1 reads SGHDN; CDR2 reads FVKESK. This CDR3 is 12 amino acids long. Trimming pared 4 bases from V and 6 bases from J, leaving 10 bases between. CDR3 coding DNA: TGTGCCAGCAGCCGTAGGGTCCGCGAGCAGTACGTC. Its protein is CASSRRVREQYV.

This clonotype was seen a handful of times. V is TRBV7-9 and J is TRBJ1-4, with D perhaps matching TRBD1 (6 bases). CDR3 length: 16 residues. Germline V lookup: CDR1 SEHNR, CDR2 FQNEAQ (reference sequence). Trimming removed 5 bases at V and 7 bases at J, with 20 bases between. The DNA for the CDR3 is TGTGCCAGCAGCCATGGGGCCGGGACATTCAGTGAAAAACTGTTTTTT. Its protein is CASSHGAGTFSEKLFF.